This is a list of T cell receptor beta chains from one sample in a study of cytomegalovirus exposure and HLA in healthy donors. Here immunoSEQ multiplex PCR was the method, and the copy in TCRdb shows in-frame clones only, minus some. The table has approximately 180,000 clones, more than 80% seen once; the top ten hold approximately 4.4%. Sequencing input: PBMCs. These receptors all come from a young woman in good health and CMV-seropositive. Each CDR3 is given with its conserved first and last residue. The D gene is left open where the match is weak. Rows give clone size only sometimes, using once, few, many, or a class for an expanded clone.

>TRBV5-1|17|.|TRBJ2-3|.
TGCGCCAGCAGCTTGGCCGAGGCAGTAGCGATCACAGATACGCAGTATTTT
CASSLAEAVAITDTQYF
>TRBV11-2|15|.|TRBJ2-1|.
TGTGCCAGCCGCTACCTCCCTGCGGGGTACAATGAGCAGTTCTTC
CASRYLPAGYNEQFF
>TRBV5-4|16|.|TRBJ2-4|.
TGTGCCAGCAGCCAACTACCGACAGGCTCGGGAAACATTCAGTACTTC
CASSQLPTGSGNIQYF
>TRBV5-6|15|.|TRBJ2-5|TRBD2
TGTGCCAGCAGCTTTTTTAGCGGGGGACAAGAGACCCAGTACTTC
CASSFFSGGQETQYF
>TRBV7-2|15|.|TRBJ2-5|TRBD1
TGTGCCAGCAGCTTGGGGACAGGTGGTAGGAGGACCCAGTACTTC
CASSLGTGGRRTQYF
>TRBV28|14|.|TRBJ2-1|TRBD1
TGTGCCAGCAGTCCCTTTGACAGGGTTCGGGAGCAGTTCTTC
CASSPFDRVREQFF
>TRBV5-1|15|.|TRBJ2-5|TRBD2
TGCGCCAGCAGCTTTGAACTAGCGCTGCAAGAGACCCAGTACTTC
CASSFELALQETQYF
>TRBV6-5|13|.|TRBJ2-3|.
TGTGCCAGCAAACGGGGGGCCCGGGATACGCAGTATTTT
CASKRGARDTQYF
>TRBV5-8|15|.|TRBJ1-4|TRBD1
TGTGCCAGCAGGATGGGACAGGGGTCTAATGAAAAACTGTTTTTT
CASRMGQGSNEKLFF
>TRBV6-5|13|.|TRBJ1-3|.
TGTGCCAGCAGTTACGACATAACAAACACCATATATTTT
CASSYDITNTIYF
>TRBV6-6|13|.|TRBJ1-1|TRBD1
TGTGCCAGCAGCCCCGGGACAGCCCTGGAAGCTTTCTTT
CASSPGTALEAFF
>TRBV28|13|.|TRBJ2-7|.
TGTGCCAGCATAGGCCGGGATGCCTACGAGCAGTACTTC
CASIGRDAYEQYF
>TRBV2|13|.|TRBJ1-2|.
TGTGCCAGCAAACGCGGACAAAACTATGGCTACACCTTC
CASKRGQNYGYTF
>TRBV27|11|.|TRBJ1-4|.
TGTGCCAGCAGTTCGAATGAAAAACTGTTTTTT
CASSSNEKLFF
>TRBV14|15|.|TRBJ1-5|.
TGTGCCAGCAGCCAAGTTGCCCCACAGGGACAGCCCCAGCATTTT
CASSQVAPQGQPQHF
>TRBV13|15|.|TRBJ2-5|.
TGTGCCAGCAGATCCCGGGGCAGGGGAGCGGAGACCCAGTACTTC
CASRSRGRGAETQYF
>TRBV4-2|15|once|TRBJ1-4|.
TGTGCCAGCAGCCAATTGCGGGGGTCGGGTGAAAAACTGTTTTTT
CASSQLRGSGEKLFF
>TRBV5-1|14|.|TRBJ1-2|.
TGCGCCAGCCGAGAAGGGGCCACTGTCTATGGCTACACCTTC
CASREGATVYGYTF
>TRBV7-8|14|once|TRBJ2-5|TRBD2
TGTGCCAGCAGCGATGGACTAGTCCGAGAGACCCAGTACTTC
CASSDGLVRETQYF
>TRBV6-5|16|.|TRBJ1-2|TRBD1
TGTGCCAGCAGTTACTTAACAGGGGCTACTAACTATGGCTACACCTTC
CASSYLTGATNYGYTF
>TRBV5-6|16|.|TRBJ1-1|TRBD1
TGTGCCAGCAGCCCCGGGACAGGGGGCACGAACACTGAAGCTTTCTTT
CASSPGTGGTNTEAFF
>TRBV5-1|13|.|TRBJ2-5|.
TGCGCCAGCAGCTCCCACGCAGGAGAGACCCAGTACTTC
CASSSHAGETQYF
>TRBV4-2|15|.|TRBJ1-5|TRBD1
TGTGCCAGCAGCTTGGCCAGGGGGCTTAATCAGCCCCAGCATTTT
CASSLARGLNQPQHF
>TRBV6-6|15|.|TRBJ2-7|TRBD1
TGTGCCAGCAGTTTTTCCGGGACAGGGACCTACGAGCAGTACTTC
CASSFSGTGTYEQYF
>TRBV9|15|.|TRBJ2-7|TRBD1
TGTGCCAGCAGCGTAGCTGGGGACAGCCCCTACGAGCAGTACTTC
CASSVAGDSPYEQYF
>TRBV13|14|.|TRBJ2-7|TRBD1
TGTGCCAGCAGCTCCGGGACAGGGGGCTACGAGCAGTACTTC
CASSSGTGGYEQYF
>TRBV29-1|16|.|TRBJ2-7|.
TGCAGCGTTGAAGATCCCGGTGGCAGGGGTCCGTACGAGCAGTACTTC
CSVEDPGGRGPYEQYF
>TRBV30|12|.|TRBJ1-1|.
TGTGCCTGGAGTGTAGCGGGGTCTGAAGCTTTCTTT
CAWSVAGSEAFF
>TRBV11-2|15|.|TRBJ2-1|TRBD2
TGTGCCAGCAGCTTTGAGCGGGGGGGGAACAATGAGCAGTTCTTC
CASSFERGGNNEQFF
>TRBV19|14|.|TRBJ1-1|.
TGTGCCAGTAGTATCCCCGGTGTTGACACTGAAGCTTTCTTT
CASSIPGVDTEAFF
>TRBV5-4|15|.|TRBJ2-7|.
TGTGCCAGCAGCTTGCGACGGACAGAGTCCTACGAGCAGTACTTC
CASSLRRTESYEQYF
>TRBV10-2|14|few|TRBJ2-5|TRBD2
TGCGCCAGTAACATAGCGGGGGGGCAAGAGACCCAGTACTTC
CASNIAGGQETQYF
>TRBV6-1|13|.|TRBJ2-5|.
TGTGCCAGCCGGGTCACAGGGCCTGGGACCCAGTACTTC
CASRVTGPGTQYF
>TRBV5-6|14|.|TRBJ2-5|TRBD1
TGTGCCAGCCGCCGGGACAGGCAGCAAGAGACCCAGTACTTC
CASRRDRQQETQYF
>TRBV11-2|15|.|TRBJ2-5|TRBD2
TGTGCCAGCAGCGCCCAGCGGGGGGCTCAAGAGACCCAGTACTTC
CASSAQRGAQETQYF
>TRBV7-9|14|.|TRBJ2-3|TRBD1
TGTGCCAGCAGCCCCGGACAGGGCGAGTATACGCAGTATTTT
CASSPGQGEYTQYF
>TRBV7-9|11|few|TRBJ1-1|.
TGTGCCAGCACCCCCGTGCGGGAAGCTTTCTTT
CASTPVREAFF
>TRBV5-1|14|.|TRBJ2-6|.
TGCGCCAGCAGCTTGGGGGTTGGGGCCAATGTCCTGACTTTC
CASSLGVGANVLTF
>TRBV28|12|.|TRBJ1-1|.
TGTGCCAGCAGTTTACTAGGGGGTAAAGCTTTCTTT
CASSLLGGKAFF
>TRBV25-1|13|.|TRBJ2-4|.
TGTGCCAGCAGTGCTCCGGGTGAAAACATTCAGTACTTC
CASSAPGENIQYF
>TRBV4-1|16|.|TRBJ1-6|.
TGCGCCAGCAGCCAAGGATATCGGAGGGAAGGAGGGCCCCTCCACTTT
CASSQGYRREGGPLHF
>TRBV27|17|.|TRBJ1-6|.
TGTGCCAGCAGTTTACAGGTATCGCCCTCCTATAATTCACCCCTCCACTTT
CASSLQVSPSYNSPLHF